The 24 T cell receptor beta chains listed next were all sequenced from one sample in a study of T cell responses to AZD1222 COVID-19 vaccine (dated by TCRdb to the early 2020s). The time point label here, explained by the study, means: baseline before first vaccination. The library was prepared using the immunoSEQ multiplex PCR assay. Sourced from immuneACCESS, this table was stored by TCRdb with only in-frame sequences that have V and J called. A share of the clones is absent; for the studies checked, an unresolved V gene accounts for under half, and the remainder has no known explanation. This sample comprises about 110,000 clones, approximately 90% of them detected only once. Of the sample, around 9.1% falls within the top ten clones. Sequenced material: peripheral blood, taken on day 0 of AZD1222 vaccination. These receptors originate from an adult in good health.

This sequence joins TRBV14 and TRBJ1-1, with TRBD1 matching over 7 bases. The CDR3 is 14 residues long. With V trimmed by 4 bases and J by 7 bases, 9 bases remained unmatched. Per germline, CDR1 SGHDN and CDR2 FVKESK. The CDR3 DNA reads TGTGCCAGCAGCCGTGCGACAGGGAGTAGTGAAGCTTTCTTT. Encoded protein: CASSRATGSSEAFF.

CDR3 coding DNA: TGTGCCAGTAGTGGCCTAGCGGGACAAGAGACCCAGTACTTC. Protein sequence: CASSGLAGQETQYF. The chain links TRBV19 to TRBJ2-5; TRBD2 matches 9 bases. Germline V CDR1 and CDR2: LNHDA, SQIVND (reference sequence). Trimming at V came to 5 bases and at J to 2 bases, leaving 3 bases not matched to a gene. The CDR3 consists of 14 residues.

The chain couples TRBV5-8 to TRBJ1-1; tentative D call: TRBD1 (6 bases). Trimming removed 2 bases from V and 5 bases from J, with 16 bases in between. The CDR3 has 15 amino acids. Germline lookup yields CDR1 SGHTS and CDR2 YDEGEE. This CDR3 reads CASSFDRTSQTEAFF. The CDR3, as DNA: TGTGCCAGCAGCTTCGACAGGACAAGTCAGACTGAAGCTTTCTTT.

The chain couples TRBV19 to TRBJ1-2; possibly TRBD1 for D (6 bases). The V end lost 5 bases, the J end lost 3 bases, and 13 bases lay between the germline ends. This CDR3 has 14 residues. Germline V gene data show CDR1 as LNHDA and CDR2 as SQIVND (reference sequence). CDR3 residues: CASSGGHGDYGYTF. Written as DNA, the CDR3 is TGTGCCAGTAGTGGGGGACACGGAGACTATGGCTACACCTTC.

The chain carries TRBV6-5 and TRBJ2-1; D gene uncertain. There are 11 residues in the CDR3. Per germline, CDR1 MNHEY and CDR2 SVGAGI. The V gene lost 6 bases and the J gene lost 9 bases, with 9 bases spanning the gap. The CDR3 spells CASSSFSEQFF. The CDR3 DNA reads as TGTGCCAGCAGCTCCTTCAGTGAGCAGTTCTTC.

V and J are TRBV28 and TRBJ2-7; D remains unclear. Germline V gene data show CDR1 as MDHEN and CDR2 as SYDVKM. Trimming took off 5 bases at V and 3 bases at J, with 8 bases between the two ends. The CDR3 sequence is 12 residues long. The chain's CDR3 is CASSTPGYEQYF. CDR3 DNA sequence: TGTGCCAGCAGTACCCCAGGCTACGAGCAGTACTTC. The whole variable domain, remainder taken from reference TRBV28 and TRBJ2-7, is DVKVTQSSRYLVKRTGEKVFLECVQDMDHENMFWYRQDPGLGLRLIYFSYDVKMKEKGDIPEGYSVSREKKERFSLILESASTNQTSMYLCASSTPGYEQYFGPGTRLTVT.

The chain is built from TRBV5-1 and TRBJ2-1; 9 positions match TRBD1. With V trimmed by 0 bases and J by 8 bases, 6 bases remained unmatched. Per germline, CDR1 SGHRS and CDR2 YFSETQ. The CDR3 is 15 amino acids. CDR3 sequence (DNA): TGCGCCAGCAGCTTGGCGCAGGGACAGGGAGATGAGCAGTTCTTC. It codes for CASSLAQGQGDEQFF.

This clone was counted a single time. The chain couples TRBV11-1 to TRBJ2-5; no firm D call. CDR1 SGHAT and CDR2 FQDESV come from the germline V gene (reference sequence). CDR3 length: 12 residues. V lost 4 bases and J lost 7, with 10 bases in between. DNA of the CDR3: TGTGCCAGCAGCTCCCTAACATTGACCCAGTACTTC. Translated, it gives CASSSLTLTQYF. Using reference TRBV11-1 and TRBJ2-5 for the parts outside the CDR3, the full variable domain is EAEVAQSPRYKITEKSQAVAFWCDPISGHATLYWYRQILGQGPELLVQFQDESVVDDSQLPKDRFSAERLKGVDSTLKIQPAELGDSAMYLCASSSLTLTQYFGPGTRLLVL.

This chain uses TRBV7-9 with TRBJ2-7; D remains ambiguous. Trimming shortened V by 3 bases and J by 0 bases, and 9 bases separated the two germline ends. The germline V gene has CDR1 SEHNR and CDR2 FQNEAQ (reference sequence). This CDR3 has 14 residues. CDR3 coding DNA: TGTGCCAGCAGCTTTATATCAGCCTCCTACGAGCAGTACTTC. It codes for CASSFISASYEQYF. Full variable domain (remainder filled in from reference TRBV7-9 and TRBJ2-7): DTGVSQNPRHKITKRGQNVTFRCDPISEHNRLYWYRQTLGQGPEFLTYFQNEAQLEKSRLLSDRFSAERPKGSFSTLEIQRTEQGDSAMYLCASSFISASYEQYFGPGTRLTVT.

The J gene is TRBJ1-2, the V gene TRBV19; TRBD1 is a possible D gene (5 bases). V lost 8 bases, J lost 4 bases, and 14 bases lay in between. CDR1 LNHDA and CDR2 SQIVND come from the germline V gene (reference sequence). The CDR3 runs 13 residues. In DNA form, the CDR3 reads TGTGCCAGTGGGGGTAATAGCCCCTATGGCTACACCTTC. Its translation is CASGGNSPYGYTF. The whole variable domain, remainder taken from reference TRBV19 and TRBJ1-2, is DGGITQSPKYLFRKEGQNVTLSCEQNLNHDAMYWYRQDPGQGLRLIYYSQIVNDFQKGDIAEGYSVSREKKESFPLTVTSAQKNPTAFYLCASGGNSPYGYTFGSGTRLTVV.

The chain links TRBV5-4 to TRBJ2-1; 7 nucleotides match TRBD1. CDR1 and CDR2 (germline): SGHNT, YYREEE (reference sequence). The CDR3 sequence is 13 residues long. V trimming: 7 bases; J trimming: 8 bases; junction bases outside the gene matches: 9. The CDR3 sequence is CASATTGIDEQFF. CDR3 DNA sequence: TGTGCCAGCGCTACGACAGGGATCGATGAGCAGTTCTTC.

Only one count was recorded for this clone. The rearrangement links TRBV5-1 to TRBJ2-1; D gene ambiguous. CDR1 SGHRS and CDR2 YFSETQ come from the germline V gene. V lost 0 bases, J lost 4 bases, and 11 bases lay in between. The CDR3 extends over 15 amino acids. The chain's CDR3 is CASSLVAERYNEQFF. The CDR3 DNA is TGCGCCAGCAGCTTGGTGGCGGAGAGATACAATGAGCAGTTCTTC.

The chain employs TRBV4-3 and TRBJ1-2; 8 positions match TRBD1. This CDR3 is built from 17 residues. In germline, CDR1 is LGHNA, CDR2 YSLEER. J gave up 6 bases and V 0 bases, and 12 bases lay outside the gene matches. CDR3 sequence reads: CASSQELGQGVGDGYTF. CDR3 nucleotide sequence: TGCGCCAGCAGCCAAGAACTCGGACAGGGAGTTGGGGATGGCTACACCTTC.

This clone was detected only a few times. The CDR3 coding sequence is TGTGCCACCAGCACCTTACAGGGCCCAGATACGCAGTATTTT. Translating gives CATSTLQGPDTQYF. This chain links TRBV15 with TRBJ2-3, with D possibly TRBD1 on 6 matching bases. V shed 4 bases and J shed 4 bases, with 12 bases lying between them. This CDR3 comprises 14 residues. CDR1 is LNHNV and CDR2 is YYDKDF in the germline V gene (reference sequence).

The V gene is TRBV27, the J gene TRBJ2-1; TRBD2 might be the D (7 bases). The germline V gene encodes CDR1 MNHEY and CDR2 SMNVEV (reference sequence). The CDR3 spans 16 residues. V lost 5 bases to trimming and J lost 8 bases, with 22 bases between them. The CDR3 DNA reads as TGTGCCAGCAGTACCCCGGGGGGCGCAAGATGGGATGAGCAGTTCTTC. It yields the protein CASSTPGGARWDEQFF.

This clone has only a few counts. The rearrangement links TRBV5-1 to TRBJ1-4, with TRBD1 matching 9 bases. The CDR3 consists of 18 residues. Germline assignment: CDR1 SGHRS and CDR2 YFSETQ. The trim removed 1 base at V and 4 bases at J, leaving 11 bases unmatched. Written as DNA, the CDR3 is TGCGCCAGCAGCTTGATGGGACAGGGTCTTAGGGGTAATGAAAAACTGTTTTTT. Encoded protein: CASSLMGQGLRGNEKLFF. The variable domain in full, completed from reference TRBV5-1 and TRBJ1-4, reads KAGVTQTPRYLIKTRGQQVTLSCSPISGHRSVSWYQQTPGQGLQFLFEYFSETQRNKGNFPGRFSGRQFSNSRSEMNVSTLELGDSALYLCASSLMGQGLRGNEKLFFGSGTQLSVL.

The V gene is TRBV14, the J gene TRBJ2-5, with 8 bases matching TRBD1. The CDR3 totals 15 residues. In germline, CDR1 is SGHDN, CDR2 FVKESK. V shed 4 bases, J shed 2 bases, and the junction held 6 bases outside the gene matches. The CDR3 protein is CASSRGQGFQETQYF. CDR3 in DNA: TGTGCCAGCAGCCGAGGACAGGGCTTTCAAGAGACCCAGTACTTC.

V usage is TRBV2 and J usage is TRBJ1-2; TRBD1 might be the D (5 bases). Trimming stripped 6 bases from V and 4 bases from J, with 12 bases between. The CDR3 spans 13 residues. CDR1 and CDR2 (germline): SNHLY, FYNNEI. The CDR3: CASSMTAGYGYTF. The CDR3 region has the DNA TGTGCCAGCAGCATGACAGCCGGCTATGGCTACACCTTC.

The chain has TRBV18 and TRBJ2-4; possibly TRBD2 for D (7 bases). The CDR3 totals 13 residues. Trimming left V 3 bases short and J 8 bases short, with 11 bases between. Germline assignment: CDR1 KGHSH and CDR2 LQKENI. The CDR3 sequence: CASSPGGGDIQYF. The CDR3 DNA reads TGTGCCAGCTCACCCGGAGGGGGGGACATTCAGTACTTC.

The chain is built from TRBV6-6 and TRBJ2-7; the match to TRBD2 covers 8 bases. The V gene end was trimmed by 6 bases and the J gene end by 0 bases; junction bases not matched to a gene: 7. CDR3 length equals 15 residues. Germline V gives CDR1 MNHNY, CDR2 SVGAGI (reference sequence). The CDR3 protein is CASSSPGLVSYEQYF. The CDR3 DNA sequence: TGTGCCAGCAGCTCCCCGGGACTAGTCTCCTACGAGCAGTACTTC.

The rearrangement links TRBV28 to TRBJ1-5; the D gene is possibly TRBD1 (5 bases). CDR1 and CDR2 from the germline V gene are MDHEN and SYDVKM. This CDR3 has 15 amino acids. V shed 2 bases and J shed 6 bases, with 14 bases lying between them. CDR3 sequence: CASSLGTRRIQPQHF. The CDR3 nucleotides are TGTGCCAGCAGTTTAGGGACCCGGAGGATTCAGCCCCAGCATTTT.

The chain couples TRBV5-4 to TRBJ2-5, with TRBD2 matching over 14 bases. CDR1 and CDR2 (germline): SGHNT, YYREEE (reference sequence). V was pared by 3 bases and J by 5 bases, with 6 bases of the junction left unmatched. CDR3 length equals 16 residues. The CDR3 DNA is TGTGCCAGCAGCTCGGGACTAGCGGGAGTTGTGGAGACCCAGTACTTC. This gives the protein CASSSGLAGVVETQYF.

This clone showed up just once. The rearrangement links TRBV5-4 to TRBJ1-1, with D hard to call. Germline CDR1 SGHNT, CDR2 YYREEE (reference sequence). Deletions cut 4 bases from V and 0 bases from J, with 10 bases between. This CDR3 comprises 14 residues. CDR3 coding DNA: TGTGCCAGCAGCCCCGTAAAAGTGAACACTGAAGCTTTCTTT. Translation gives CASSPVKVNTEAFF.

V and J are TRBV28 and TRBJ1-1; no reliable D call. The ends were cut back, 2 bases at V and 6 bases at J, with 7 bases in the middle. The germline CDR1 and CDR2 sequences are MDHEN and SYDVKM. The CDR3 is 12 residues long. The CDR3 nucleotides read TGTGCCAGCAGTTTAAACGGGGCTGAAGCTTTCTTT. Its protein product is CASSLNGAEAFF.